The clone carrying this TCR beta chain was detected only once. Antigen: not known. The data belong to a study of siplizumab effects on memory and regulatory T cells. General observations from the study: Naive T cells were seen as more diverse than memory cells and as major alloresponse contributors.

Method: immunoSEQ multiplex PCR; TCRdb's copy keeps in-frame clones and lacks some. The data show approximately 75,000 clones, 93% seen once. The germline V gene has CDR1 SGHRS and CDR2 YFSETQ. The CDR3 contains 16 residues. Trimming took off 2 bases at V and 5 bases at J, with 17 bases between the two ends. The specimen was CD8+ T cells sorted from blood. This chain uses TRBV5-1 with TRBJ1-3; TRBD1 is a possible D gene (6 bases). This TCR was recovered from a human donor in good health. CDR3 amino acids: CASSFDLQGPRNTIYF. DNA for the CDR3: TGCGCCAGCAGCTTTGATCTTCAGGGGCCTCGAAACACCATATATTTT.